Presented here are 17 T cell receptor beta chains from one specimen sequenced in a study of cytomegalovirus exposure and HLA in healthy donors. Researchers ran the PCR with 60 Vbeta and 13 Jbeta primers. Profiled with immunoSEQ multiplex PCR; TCRdb holds only in-frame clones, not every one. The sample yields 100,000 to 150,000 clones, over 60% seen once. Sequences were obtained from PBMCs. Every receptor here comes from a woman aged 55-69 years in good health and CMV-seropositive.

V gene TRBV6-4 combines with J gene TRBJ2-7; TRBD1 might be the D (6 bases). The CDR3 loop spans 15 amino acids. Per the germline V gene, CDR1 is MRHNA and CDR2 is SNTAGT. Trimming pared 6 bases from V and 7 bases from J, leaving 22 bases between. CDR3 residues: CASRRITGIRREQYF. The CDR3, as DNA: TGTGCCAGCAGACGTATTACAGGGATTCGTAGGGAGCAGTACTTC.

CDR3 in amino acids: CASRTRTPSYEQYF. In DNA, the CDR3 is TGTGCCAGCAGGACCCGGACACCCTCCTACGAGCAGTACTTC. V gene TRBV28 combines with J gene TRBJ2-5, with D maybe TRBD1 (5 bases). The J call could be wrong; TRBJ2-7 is a better fit for the DNA end. CDR3 length: 14 amino acids. Germline V lookup: CDR1 MDHEN, CDR2 SYDVKM.

The rearrangement joins TRBV7-6 to TRBJ2-6; maybe TRBD1 (6 bases). The CDR3 has 16 residues. V lost 1 base, J lost 4 bases, and 11 bases lay in between. Germline V gives CDR1 SGHVS, CDR2 FNYEAQ. CDR3 nucleotide sequence: TGTGCCAGCAGCTTAGAGGGGGTGGGGGGGGCCAACGTCCTGACTTTC. Encoded protein: CASSLEGVGGANVLTF.

The chain has TRBV9 and TRBJ1-1, with D unclear. The CDR3 loop spans 15 amino acids. Germline V gene lookup returns CDR1 SGDLS and CDR2 YYNGEE. Trimming shortened V by 3 bases and J by 0 bases, and 12 bases separated the two germline ends. CDR3 protein: CASSETGKLNTEAFF. Written as DNA, the CDR3 is TGTGCCAGCAGCGAGACGGGGAAACTGAACACTGAAGCTTTCTTT.

The V call is TRBV13, the J call TRBJ2-2, with 10 bases lining up with TRBD1. This CDR3 region has 15 residues. From germline, CDR1 is PRHDT and CDR2 FYEKMQ (reference sequence). J lost 6 bases, V lost 3 bases, and 4 bases had no gene match. CDR3 sequence (DNA): TGTGCCAGCAGCTTCGGGACAGGGGATCCCGGGGAGCTGTTTTTT. Translation gives CASSFGTGDPGELFF.

The genes are TRBV9 and TRBJ2-1, with 10 positions matching TRBD2. The germline CDR1 and CDR2 sequences are SGDLS and YYNGEE. This CDR3 has 15 residues. V gave up 0 bases and J gave up 7 bases; unmatched junction bases: 4. CDR3 region: CASSVGLAGGNEQFF. The CDR3 DNA reads TGTGCCAGCAGCGTAGGACTAGCGGGTGGTAATGAGCAGTTCTTC.

As regards this clone: Other DNA sequences of this sample code for an identical CDR3. This chain uses TRBV27 with TRBJ1-1; D call uncertain. The CDR3 length is 13 residues. The germline V gene has CDR1 MNHEY and CDR2 SMNVEV (reference sequence). V was cut by 5 bases and J by 2 bases, with 9 bases left in between. The CDR3 reads CASSPNRNTEAFF. The CDR3 nucleotides are TGTGCCAGCAGTCCCAACAGAAACACTGAAGCTTTCTTT.

The V gene is TRBV13, the J gene TRBJ2-1; TRBD1 might be the D (5 bases). Trimming removed 2 bases at V and 4 bases at J, with 12 bases between. Germline-derived CDR1 and CDR2 are PRHDT and FYEKMQ (reference sequence). The CDR3 runs 15 residues. The CDR3 sequence: CASSLYETDYNEQFF. In nucleotides, the CDR3 is TGTGCCAGCAGCTTATATGAGACAGATTACAATGAGCAGTTCTTC.

The CDR3 region is CASTPIAGERYEQYF. CDR3 sequence (DNA): TGTGCCAGCACCCCGATAGCGGGAGAAAGGTACGAGCAGTACTTC. The V gene is TRBV7-9, the J gene TRBJ2-7, with 9 bases that match TRBD2. This CDR3 has 15 residues. J was trimmed by 4 bases and V by 7 bases; bases with no gene match: 11. Per germline, CDR1 SEHNR and CDR2 FQNEAQ (reference sequence).

V is TRBV4-3 and J is TRBJ1-2; D might be TRBD1 (5 bases). V gave up 1 base and J gave up 7 bases, with 16 bases separating them. This CDR3 region has 15 residues. The germline V gene has CDR1 LGHNA and CDR2 YSLEER. The chain's CDR3 is CASSQVGGLQAGYTF. The CDR3 DNA follows: TGCGCCAGCAGCCAAGTAGGCGGTCTACAGGCTGGCTACACCTTC.

The chain carries TRBV14 and TRBJ1-2; D ambiguous. Germline V lookup: CDR1 SGHDN, CDR2 FVKESK. The CDR3 runs 14 residues. V lost 1 base to trimming and J lost 9 bases, with 15 bases between them. The CDR3 loop is CASSQVSLNSRYTF. The CDR3 DNA reads TGTGCCAGCAGCCAAGTGAGCCTCAACTCCCGCTACACCTTC.

The chain couples TRBV5-4 to TRBJ2-7, with D possibly matching TRBD2 (6 bases). V was trimmed by 1 base and J by 1 base, leaving 15 bases between them. The CDR3 runs 16 residues. CDR1 SGHNT and CDR2 YYREEE come from the germline V gene (reference sequence). CDR3 DNA sequence: TGTGCCAGCAGCTTGAAGTACGGGAGCGGTTCCTACGAGCAGTACTTC. It translates to CASSLKYGSGSYEQYF. The full variable domain, with the rest looked up from reference TRBV5-4 and TRBJ2-7, is ETGVTQSPTHLIKTRGQQVTLRCSSQSGHNTVSWYQQALGQGPQFIFQYYREEENGRGNFPPRFSGLQFPNYSSELNVNALELDDSALYLCASSLKYGSGSYEQYFGPGTRLTVT.

The rearrangement links TRBV18 to TRBJ1-1, with a tentative D call TRBD1 (5 bases). The V end was cut by 3 bases, the J end by 7 bases, with 21 bases between. The CDR3 extends over 16 amino acids. Germline V gene data show CDR1 as KGHSH and CDR2 as LQKENI. CDR3: CASSPFYEGERSEAFF. CDR3 in DNA: TGTGCCAGCTCACCTTTTTACGAAGGGGAAAGAAGTGAAGCTTTCTTT.

The rearrangement joins TRBV4-2 to TRBJ1-1, with TRBD1 matching 8 bases. Germline CDR1 LGHNA, CDR2 YNFKEQ. Trimming took 8 bases from V and 9 from J; bases not matched to a gene: 14. This CDR3 is 14 amino acids long. The CDR3 region is CASHRGDNPSKAFF. The CDR3 nucleotides are TGTGCCAGCCACAGGGGGGACAATCCCAGCAAAGCTTTCTTT.

The V gene is TRBV18, the J gene TRBJ2-7; D gene ambiguous. Germline loops: CDR1 KGHSH, CDR2 LQKENI. This CDR3 region has 11 residues. Trimming took 4 bases from V and 3 from J, leaving 4 bases between them. The DNA for the CDR3 is TGTGCCAGCTCACTTAGCTACGAGCAGTACTTC. This sequence encodes CASSLSYEQYF.

This clone showed up just once. The rearrangement links TRBV7-6 to TRBJ2-3, with D possibly matching TRBD1 (6 bases). This CDR3 is built from 18 residues. Germline V gives CDR1 SGHVS, CDR2 FNYEAQ. V was pared by 1 base and J by 3 bases, with 20 bases between. CDR3 sequence reads: CASSLVGLTGRSTDTQYF. CDR3 sequence (DNA): TGTGCCAGCAGCTTAGTGGGGTTGACAGGAAGGTCGACAGATACGCAGTATTTT.

This chain joins TRBV5-4 and TRBJ2-5; unclear D gene. The CDR3 has 14 residues. Per the germline V gene, CDR1 is SGHNT and CDR2 is YYREEE (reference sequence). Trimming pared 1 base from V and 1 base from J, leaving 8 bases between. DNA of the CDR3: TGTGCCAGCAGCTTGAGATTAGCCCAAGAGACCCAGTACTTC. Amino acids: CASSLRLAQETQYF.